This T cell receptor (beta chain) was recorded in a study of breast tumors, draining lymph nodes, adjacent tissues. Between the trimmed V and J ends, which lost 0 bases and 10 bases, there was a span of 11 bases. The CDR3 sequence is 13 residues long. Germline V gene lookup returns CDR1 SGHNT and CDR2 YYREEE (reference sequence). Notes on the study in general: Tumor TCR diversity was below lymph nodes but above nontumor tissue.

Concerning this clonotype itself: The antigen is undetermined. This clone may be a read error of a much larger clone one base away. The final CDR3 position lacks the conserved phenylalanine or tryptophan, pointing to a likely read error.

Axillary draining lymph nodes of breast cancer patients supplied the node samples. MiXCR, run by TCRdb on the multiplex PCR reads, gives a single entry per CDR3 protein. The table records around 140,000 distinct CDR3 sequences, around 20% of them present only once. The clonotype comes from a female donor with breast cancer. Some clones in this sample may be carry-over from other donors' samples. The specimen was axillary lymph node tissue. The rearrangement links TRBV5-4 to TRBJ2-1; no reliable D call. The CDR3 nucleotides are TGTGCCAGCAGCTTGGTTGCAGTGAGCGAGCAGTTCCTC. Translated: CASSLVAVSEQFL.